The sequence of this T cell receptor (beta chain) was determined in a study of regulatory T cells in long-lasting Graves disease. General study results and limits: Those with persistent disease had in common more public clonotypes (around 2,500) than new patients (roughly 970). Lower TCR diversity characterized persistent Graves' patients relative to newly diagnosed patients.

This clonotype was seen repeatedly, ten times or more. What it recognizes is unknown. Time point in this sample: persistent/refractory GD, antithyroid drugs over 5 years with positive TRAb. Preparation of the TCR library used RNA extracted from PBMCs. Trimming took off 5 bases at V and 8 bases at J, with 12 bases between the two ends. The CDR3 loop spans 13 amino acids. Sequencing libraries for TCR beta were prepared with iRepertoire HTBI primers and Arm-PCR of CDR3 regions. TCRdb re-called the multiplex PCR reads with MiXCR, one entry per CDR3 protein. The sample contains 360,000 or so distinct CDR3 sequences, roughly 24% of which appear only once.

The clonotype comes from a woman aged 40 to 50 with Graves disease. Sequencing was performed on peripheral blood mononuclear cells (PBMCs), taken when the disease was refractory, from a patient treated with antithyroid drugs. The rearrangement uses TRBV12-3 or TRBV12-4 and TRBJ2-2; D is undetermined. The CDR3, as DNA: TGTGCCAGCAGTCTTCGACTGGAGGGGGAGCTGTTTTTT. Protein sequence: CASSLRLEGELFF.